Listed here are 15 T cell receptor beta chains from one sample, sequenced in a study of identical twins. In TCRdb, the 5' RACE reads were re-called with MiXCR into one record per CDR3 protein. The table has 1.5 million to 2 million distinct CDR3 sequences, about 32% seen once. Sequenced: cord blood. These receptors originate from a newborn girl in good health.

The chain couples TRBV2 to TRBJ2-7, with D perhaps given as TRBD1 or TRBD2 (5 bases each). Trimming shortened V by 6 bases and J by 3 bases, and 15 bases separated the two germline ends. The CDR3 totals 14 residues. Germline assignment: CDR1 SNHLY and CDR2 FYNNEI. The DNA for the CDR3 is TGTGCCAGCAGCGTCCGGACACGGGGCTACGAGCAGTACTTC. Translating gives CASSVRTRGYEQYF. The complete variable domain, with remaining parts taken from reference TRBV2 and TRBJ2-7, reads EPEVTQTPSHQVTQMGQEVILRCVPISNHLYFYWYRQILGQKVEFLVSFYNNEISEKSEIFDDQFSVERPDGSNFTLKIRSTKLEDSAMYFCASSVRTRGYEQYFGPGTRLTVT.

This clonotype occurred a few times. This chain connects TRBV6-6 to TRBJ2-7, with D unclear. The CDR3 length is 14 residues. The V and J ends lost 2 bases and 2 bases respectively, with 10 bases between them. Germline CDR1 is MNHNY and CDR2 is SVGAGI (reference sequence). Written as DNA, the CDR3 is TGTGCCAGCAGTTACGGTTACCCGCCCTACGAGCAGTACTTC. Amino acids: CASSYGYPPYEQYF.

The chain uses TRBV4-1 and TRBJ2-5, with 8 bases that match TRBD1. This CDR3 comprises 16 residues. V lost 1 base to trimming and J lost 4 bases; unmatched junction nucleotides: 8. In germline, CDR1 is MGHRA, CDR2 YSYEKL. This CDR3 reads CASSQAFLDRGETQYF. CDR3 in DNA: TGCGCCAGCAGCCAAGCCTTTCTCGACAGGGGAGAGACCCAGTACTTC.

The sample holds a few counts of this clonotype. This sequence joins TRBV6-2 or TRBV6-3 and TRBJ2-3; tentatively, D is TRBD1 (5 bases). Germline V gene data show CDR1 as MNHEY and CDR2 as SVGEGT. This CDR3 region has 14 residues. Trimming shortened V by 8 bases and J by 1 base, and 13 bases separated the two germline ends. The CDR3 coding sequence is TGTGCCAGCGCTGACATGACAGGCACAGATACGCAGTATTTT. Translation gives CASADMTGTDTQYF.

This clonotype was counted once. The chain combines TRBV12-3 or TRBV12-4 with TRBJ2-2, with TRBD2 matching over 10 bases. V trimming: 7 bases; J trimming: 4 bases; junction bases outside the gene matches: 6. This CDR3 comprises 15 residues. CDR3 amino acids: CASTWTSGSTGELFF. The CDR3 DNA follows: TGTGCCAGCACTTGGACTAGCGGCTCCACCGGGGAGCTGTTTTTT.

In DNA form, the CDR3 reads TGTGCCAGCAGTTACGCCCAATCAGGGGCCGAGCAGTACTTC. This translates into CASSYAQSGAEQYF. The chain employs TRBV6-2 or TRBV6-3 and TRBJ2-7; TRBD1 is a possible D gene (6 bases). Germline CDR1 is MNHEY and CDR2 is SVGEGT. This CDR3 contains 14 residues. Trimming left V 2 bases short and J 6 bases short, with 14 bases between.

Concerning this clonotype itself: One end of the junction varies from germline; a read error may be responsible. CDR3 residues: CAGSFWISRTQETQYF. For the CDR3, the DNA is TGTGCCGGCAGCTTCTGGATTTCCCGGACACAAGAGACCCAGTACTTC. J is TRBJ2-5 and V is TRBV5-6; a possible D gene is TRBD1 (5 bases). CDR3 length: 16 residues. Germline CDR1 SGHDT, CDR2 YYEEEE.

The chain carries TRBV28 and TRBJ2-1, with a possible D match to TRBD2 (9 bases). The CDR3 extends over 19 amino acids. Germline V gene sequence: CDR1 MDHEN, CDR2 SYDVKM. Trimming left V 6 bases short and J 3 bases short, with 27 bases between. CDR3: CASSGPGQASGVHYNEQFF. The CDR3 DNA is TGTGCCAGCAGCGGACCGGGACAGGCTAGCGGGGTTCACTACAATGAGCAGTTCTTC.

This clonotype was observed a handful of times. This chain uses TRBV4-2 with TRBJ1-2; 9 positions match TRBD1. The CDR3 consists of 15 residues. The germline CDR1 and CDR2 sequences are LGHNA and YNFKEQ. J gave up 2 bases and V 1 base, and 2 bases lay outside the gene matches. CDR3 nucleotides: TGTGCCAGCAGCCAAGGGGACAGGGACAACTATGGCTACACCTTC. Protein product: CASSQGDRDNYGYTF.

The chain has TRBV7-9 and TRBJ1-1; D uncertain. This CDR3 region has 14 residues. Trimming shortened V by 2 bases and J by 11 bases, and 18 bases separated the two germline ends. Germline values: CDR1 SEHNR, CDR2 FQNEAQ (reference sequence). The CDR3 DNA reads TGTGCCAGCAGCTTAACCTCCGTTAGCAGGATGGCTTTCTTT. Its protein product is CASSLTSVSRMAFF.

The sample holds a few counts of this clonotype. The rearrangement links TRBV29-1 to TRBJ1-4, with TRBD1 identical over 7 bases. Per germline, CDR1 SQVTM and CDR2 ANQGSEA. V shed 4 bases, J shed 8 bases, and the junction held 4 bases outside the gene matches. CDR3 length: 12 residues. The CDR3 protein is CSVGNRGEKLFF. CDR3 sequence (DNA): TGCAGCGTTGGGAACAGGGGAGAAAAACTGTTTTTT.

The rearrangement links TRBV30 to TRBJ1-3; maybe TRBD1 (6 bases). The CDR3 runs to 13 residues. Per the germline V gene, CDR1 is GTSNPN and CDR2 is SVGIG (reference sequence). The V end was cut by 4 bases, the J end by 2 bases, with 9 bases between. CDR3: CAWKQGPGNTIYF. The DNA for the CDR3 is TGTGCCTGGAAACAGGGCCCTGGAAACACCATATATTTT.

This clonotype turned up a few times. This chain links TRBV20-1 with TRBJ2-7; D unclear. The length of the CDR3 is 13 residues. The V gene lost 0 bases and the J gene lost 10 bases, with 16 bases spanning the gap. CDR1 is DFQATT and CDR2 is SNEGSKA in the germline V gene (reference sequence). The CDR3 DNA sequence: TGCAGTGCTAGAGATGTGACCATTGGGCCTCAGTACTTC. It yields the protein CSARDVTIGPQYF.

The genes are TRBV4-2 and TRBJ2-2; TRBD2 agrees at 8 bases. Germline assignment: CDR1 LGHNA and CDR2 YNFKEQ. The CDR3 totals 18 residues. J was trimmed by 4 bases and V by 0 bases; bases with no gene match: 10. CDR3 sequence reads: CASSQDLGLAGVTGELFF. The CDR3 DNA reads TGTGCCAGCAGCCAAGATCTGGGTCTAGCGGGCGTCACCGGGGAGCTGTTTTTT.

The chain employs TRBV7-9 and TRBJ2-7, with D perhaps matching TRBD2 (5 bases). There are 14 residues in the CDR3. CDR1 and CDR2 (germline): SEHNR, FQNEAQ (reference sequence). V lost 6 bases to trimming and J lost 7 bases, with 19 bases between them. Written as DNA, the CDR3 is TGTGCCAGCAGAGATAGCGTCTCCTACAATGAGCAGTACTTC. Amino acids: CASRDSVSYNEQYF.